What follows are 3 T cell receptor beta chains derived from one specimen sequenced in a study of T-cell reconstitution after alpha-beta-depleted transplantation in children. Unique molecular identifiers were used in preparing the TCRbeta library. MiXCR, applied by TCRdb to the PCR reads, yields one record per CDR3 protein. Seen here are 450,000 to 600,000 distinct CDR3 sequences, roughly a tenth observed once, and the top ten hold around 2%. The sample in question was PBMCs, obtained before TCRalphabeta/CD19-depleted stem cell transplant. The source of these receptors is a child aged 2-15 years with inherited bone marrow failure, due to receive a stem cell transplant.

This clonotype has a handful of counts. This chain uses TRBV7-8 with TRBJ2-5; TRBD1 or TRBD2 may be the D gene (5 bases each). Trimming left V 5 bases short and J 5 bases short, with 15 bases between. Germline CDR1 SGHVS, CDR2 FQNEAQ. CDR3 length: 14 amino acids. CDR3 nucleotide sequence: TGTGCCAGCAGCCTTAGAGGGGTGGCGGAGACCCAGTACTTC. Its translation: CASSLRGVAETQYF.

This clonotype was recorded at least ten times. The V call is TRBV9, the J call TRBJ2-1; the match to TRBD2 covers 7 bases. V shed 0 bases, J shed 3 bases, and the junction held 9 bases outside the gene matches. This CDR3 region has 17 residues. Germline values: CDR1 SGDLS, CDR2 YYNGEE. CDR3 nucleotides: TGTGCCAGCAGCGTAGATGGAGCGGGATCTCTCTACAATGAGCAGTTCTTC. Protein sequence: CASSVDGAGSLYNEQFF.

In this sample, this clonotype turned up many times. The V and J genes are TRBV4-3 and TRBJ1-1, with unresolved D. The germline V and J ends were trimmed by 7 bases and 0 bases, with 12 bases remaining between them. Germline V lookup: CDR1 LGHNA, CDR2 YSLEER. The CDR3 is made up of 14 amino acids. CDR3 DNA sequence: TGCGCCAGCATGAGGGTAGGAATGAACACTGAAGCTTTCTTT. Protein sequence: CASMRVGMNTEAFF.